Presented here are 13 T cell receptor beta chains from one specimen sequenced in a study of Graves' ophthalmopathy and Graves' hyperthyroidism. Using RNA transcripts, the TCR beta CDR3 regions were amplified. HTBI primers were used in a first-round RT-PCR, which preceded a second-round multiplex PCR. TCRdb reanalysed the multiplex PCR reads using MiXCR and keeps one entry per CDR3 protein. Of 150,000 to 200,000 distinct CDR3 sequences listed, approximately 40% are singletons. Sample: peripheral blood. These receptor sequences come from a man aged 25-45 years with Graves' ophthalmopathy.

This clonotype was detected many times. The V and J genes are TRBV29-1 and TRBJ2-7, with 8 nucleotides matching TRBD1. Germline V gene lookup returns CDR1 SQVTM and CDR2 ANQGSEA. The CDR3 has 11 residues. V lost 7 bases to trimming and J lost 4 bases; unmatched junction nucleotides: 3. CDR3: CSAGQGYEQYF. The CDR3 nucleotides are TGCAGCGCCGGACAGGGTTACGAGCAGTACTTC.

The V call is TRBV28, the J call TRBJ2-5; the D gene is possibly TRBD1 (6 bases). In germline, CDR1 is MDHEN, CDR2 SYDVKM. CDR3 size: 14 residues. V lost 4 bases and J lost 0, with 9 bases in between. The CDR3, as DNA: TGTGCCAGCAGTTGGGCAGGGGACCAAGAGACCCAGTACTTC. Its protein is CASSWAGDQETQYF.

The chain joins TRBV27 to TRBJ1-3; D is uncertain. V dropped 5 bases and J dropped 4 bases, with 9 bases sitting between them. Germline loops: CDR1 MNHEY, CDR2 SMNVEV (reference sequence). CDR3 length: 13 amino acids. This chain's CDR3 is CASSLNTGNTIYF. The CDR3 DNA follows: TGTGCCAGCAGTCTTAACACGGGAAACACCATATATTTT.

This clonotype was picked up a small number of times. The CDR3 sequence is CASALRPGSVTGELFF. CDR3 sequence (DNA): TGTGCTAGTGCCCTCCGACCGGGTTCGGTCACCGGGGAGCTGTTTTTT. The gene calls are TRBV12-5 and TRBJ2-2; D remains ambiguous. V was pared by 7 bases and J by 4 bases, with 19 bases between. The germline CDR1 and CDR2 sequences are LGHNT and FRNRAP. The length of the CDR3 is 16 residues.

In this sample, this clonotype turned up many times. The CDR3 nucleotides are TGTGCCAGCAGAAGAGAGGGGTTAAGACACGAGCAGTACTTC. Translated: CASRREGLRHEQYF. The chain links TRBV28 to TRBJ2-7, with D perhaps TRBD1 or TRBD2 (5 bases each). The CDR3 extends over 14 amino acids. Germline V gene data show CDR1 as MDHEN and CDR2 as SYDVKM. V dropped 6 bases and J dropped 5 bases, with 17 bases sitting between them.

At least ten counts were recorded for this clonotype. The J gene is TRBJ2-2, the V gene TRBV6-2 or TRBV6-3, with D uncertain. The germline gives CDR1 MNHEY, CDR2 SVGEGT. This CDR3 region has 13 residues. V lost 7 bases to trimming and J lost 5 bases, with 11 bases between them. The DNA of the CDR3 is TGTGCCAGCAACAAAAAGGAGACCGGGGAGCTGTTTTTT. It yields the protein CASNKKETGELFF.

The chain recombines TRBV6-1 with TRBJ2-7; 9 nucleotides align to TRBD1. The length of the CDR3 is 14 residues. In germline, CDR1 is MNHNS, CDR2 SASEGT. V lost 7 bases, J lost 2 bases, and 6 bases stayed unmatched. The CDR3 nucleotides are TGTGCCAGCATAAGGGACAGGGACGCCTACGAGCAGTACTTC. Translation: CASIRDRDAYEQYF.

This chain uses TRBV7-8 with TRBJ1-5; D not certain. V was cut by 2 bases and J by 0 bases, with 8 bases left in between. CDR1 and CDR2 from the germline V gene are SGHVS and FQNEAQ. This CDR3 has 15 amino acids. The CDR3 region is CASSLYRNSNQPQHF. The CDR3 DNA sequence: TGTGCCAGCAGCTTATACAGAAATAGCAATCAGCCCCAGCATTTT.

J is TRBJ2-5 and V is TRBV5-6; 9 bases line up with TRBD1. This CDR3 is built from 13 residues. The germline V gene encodes CDR1 SGHDT and CDR2 YYEEEE. V gave up 3 bases and J gave up 4 bases; unmatched junction bases: 1. The CDR3 nucleotides read TGTGCCAGCAGCTGGGGACAGGGAGAGACCCAGTACTTC. The encoded protein is CASSWGQGETQYF.

V is TRBV12-3 or TRBV12-4 and J is TRBJ2-5; tentatively, D is TRBD1 or TRBD2 (5 bases each). The CDR3 totals 11 residues. V lost 10 bases, J lost 2 bases, and 8 bases lay in between. As DNA, the CDR3 is TGTGCCACCGGGACGCAAGAGACCCAGTACTTC. Protein sequence: CATGTQETQYF.

This chain joins TRBV6-1 and TRBJ2-5, with D perhaps being TRBD1 or TRBD2 (6 bases each). This CDR3 region has 15 residues. V lost 3 bases and J lost 3, with 14 bases in between. Germline CDR1 reads MNHNS; CDR2 reads SASEGT. The CDR3 protein is CASSDPGAREETQYF. CDR3 coding DNA: TGTGCCAGCAGTGACCCGGGGGCGCGGGAAGAGACCCAGTACTTC.

This clonotype was counted ten times or more. V and J are TRBV20-1 and TRBJ2-7, with 11 nucleotides matching TRBD2. The trim removed 4 bases at V and 4 bases at J, leaving 6 bases unmatched. Germline V gives CDR1 DFQATT, CDR2 SNEGSKA (reference sequence). This CDR3 contains 14 residues. The CDR3, as DNA: TGCAGTGCTACGACTAGCGGGAACTATTACGAGCAGTACTTC. Translation gives CSATTSGNYYEQYF.

This clonotype was observed at least ten times. The genes are TRBV11-3 and TRBJ2-7, with D tentatively TRBD2 (5 bases). The CDR3 loop spans 14 amino acids. Looked up from germline, CDR1 is SGHNT and CDR2 is YENEEA. V was clipped by 4 bases and J by 6 bases, with 16 bases between them. The CDR3 coding sequence is TGTGCCAGCAGCTCTCAGCGGTCTCTTCGCGAGCAGTACTTC. Translating gives CASSSQRSLREQYF.